Sequencing of this T cell receptor (beta chain) was carried out in a study of shared T cell receptors in the human thymus. This clone was recorded once. This table comes from immunoSEQ multiplex PCR, and its TCRdb copy is limited to in-frame clones, with some not included. The repertoire holds 700,000 or so clones, with approximately 83% as singletons. The CDR3 totals 23 residues. The V and J ends lost 0 bases and 0 bases respectively, with 30 bases between them. Germline loops: CDR1 SGHRS, CDR2 YFSETQ. In addition, the sample was reused for a study of human thymus T cells. That work states: The thymus was resected at corrective cardiac surgery. The authors found apparently biased V and J gene usage in thymic and blood repertoires. Related research has reported that thymic repertoires overlap highly among unrelated individuals.

Sequences were obtained from thymocytes. The chain couples TRBV5-1 to TRBJ2-2; D might be TRBD2 (6 bases). This receptor was identified in a girl under two years old with a congenital heart defect. CDR3 DNA: TGCGCCAGCAGCTTGGAGCCGCCCTCAGGCAGGGAGGCGGTCAGGCCGAACACCGGGGAGCTGTTTTTT. Its translation: CASSLEPPSGREAVRPNTGELFF. Supplemented by reference TRBV5-1 and TRBJ2-2, the full variable domain reads KAGVTQTPRYLIKTRGQQVTLSCSPISGHRSVSWYQQTPGQGLQFLFEYFSETQRNKGNFPGRFSGRQFSNSRSEMNVSTLELGDSALYLCASSLEPPSGREAVRPNTGELFFGEGSRLTVL.